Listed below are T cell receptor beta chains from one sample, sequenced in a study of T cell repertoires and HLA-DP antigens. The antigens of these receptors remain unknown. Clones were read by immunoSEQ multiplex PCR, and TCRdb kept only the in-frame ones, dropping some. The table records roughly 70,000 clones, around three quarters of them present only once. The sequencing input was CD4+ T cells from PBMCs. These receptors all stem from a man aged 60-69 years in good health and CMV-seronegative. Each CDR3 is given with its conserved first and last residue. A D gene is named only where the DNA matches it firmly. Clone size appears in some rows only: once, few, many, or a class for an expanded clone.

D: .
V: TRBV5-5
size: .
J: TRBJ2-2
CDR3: CASGPGSANTGELFF
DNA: TGTGCCAGCGGGCCGGGGTCCGCGAACACCGGGGAGCTGTTTTTT

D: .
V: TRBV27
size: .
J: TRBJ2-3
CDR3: CASSTFNWGAATQYF
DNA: TGTGCCAGCAGTACCTTTAATTGGGGGGCGGCTACGCAGTATTTT

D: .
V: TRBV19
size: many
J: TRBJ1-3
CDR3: CASSTSGNTIYF
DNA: TGTGCCAGTAGTACGTCTGGAAACACCATATATTTT

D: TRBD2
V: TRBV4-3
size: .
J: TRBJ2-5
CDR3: CASSQDRWSRGGFETQYF
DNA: TGCGCCAGCAGCCAAGATAGGTGGTCGCGGGGGGGCTTTGAGACCCAGTACTTC

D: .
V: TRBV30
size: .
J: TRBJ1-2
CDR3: CAWSRDRPYGYTF
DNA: TGTGCCTGGAGTCGAGACAGACCCTATGGCTACACCTTC

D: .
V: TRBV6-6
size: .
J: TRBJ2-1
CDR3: CASSPISSYNEQFF
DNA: TGTGCCAGCAGTCCAATAAGCTCCTACAATGAGCAGTTCTTC

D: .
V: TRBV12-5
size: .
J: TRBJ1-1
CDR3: CASGLVLAGRNTEAFF
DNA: TGTGCTAGTGGTTTGGTGCTTGCAGGGAGAAACACTGAAGCTTTCTTT

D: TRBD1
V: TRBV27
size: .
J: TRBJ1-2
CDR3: CASCRTGADALYGYTF
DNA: TGTGCCAGCTGTAGGACAGGTGCCGATGCTCTCTATGGCTACACCTTC

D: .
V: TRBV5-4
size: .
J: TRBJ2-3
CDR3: CASSRQLGGQHTDTQYF
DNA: TGTGCCAGCAGCCGGCAATTAGGCGGACAGCACACAGATACGCAGTATTTT

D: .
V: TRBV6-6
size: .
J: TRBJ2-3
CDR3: CASSYPGQTQYF
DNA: TGTGCCAGCAGTTACCCCGGACAGACGCAGTATTTT

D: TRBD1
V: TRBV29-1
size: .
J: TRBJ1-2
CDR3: CSVEKLRGQGYGYTF
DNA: TGCAGCGTTGAAAAACTCAGGGGGCAAGGCTATGGCTACACCTTC

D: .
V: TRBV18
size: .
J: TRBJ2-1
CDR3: CASSLRGLLGDNEQFF
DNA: TGTGCCAGCTCCCTGAGGGGCCTCCTGGGTGATAATGAGCAGTTCTTC

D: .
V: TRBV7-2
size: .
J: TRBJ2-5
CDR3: CASSLTQSQGRETQYF
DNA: TGTGCCAGCAGCTTAACACAGAGCCAGGGGAGGGAGACCCAGTACTTC

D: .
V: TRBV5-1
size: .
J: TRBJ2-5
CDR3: CASSSRGAREETQYF
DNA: TGCGCCAGCAGCTCCCGAGGAGCGCGGGAAGAGACCCAGTACTTC

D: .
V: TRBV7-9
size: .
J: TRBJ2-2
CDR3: CASSSRGLTTGELFF
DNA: TGTGCCAGCAGCTCACGGGGCTTGACCACCGGGGAGCTGTTTTTT

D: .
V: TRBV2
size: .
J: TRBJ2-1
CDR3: CASSEGSYNEQFF
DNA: TGTGCCAGCAGTGAAGGGTCCTACAATGAGCAGTTCTTC

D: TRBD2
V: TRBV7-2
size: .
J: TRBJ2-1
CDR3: CASSLSREYNEQFF
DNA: TGTGCCAGCAGCTTATCGCGGGAGTACAATGAGCAGTTCTTC

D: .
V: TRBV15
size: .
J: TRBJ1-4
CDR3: CATSREAFATNEKLFF
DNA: TGTGCCACCAGCAGAGAAGCCTTTGCAACTAATGAAAAACTGTTTTTT

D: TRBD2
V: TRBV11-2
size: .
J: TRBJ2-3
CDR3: CASSTRGGGSDTQYF
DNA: TGTGCCAGCAGCACCCGGGGGGGAGGGTCAGATACGCAGTATTTT

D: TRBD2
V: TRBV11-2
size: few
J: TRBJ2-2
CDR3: CASSLGGGYAGELFF
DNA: TGTGCCAGCAGCTTAGGCGGGGGGTATGCCGGGGAGCTGTTTTTT